The rows below give T cell receptor beta chains drawn from one sample of a study of OX40 agonist ivuxolimab in advanced cancers. The assay was immunoSEQ multiplex PCR, and TCRdb's table has in-frame clones only and misses some. Of 55,000 to 60,000 clones listed, over 80% are singletons. The source was CD4+ or CD8+ T cells sorted from blood, collected in a trial of the OX40 agonist ivuxolimab. The receptors were sampled from an adult with an advanced solid tumor such as melanoma, head and neck, liver or kidney cancer. CDR3s include the opening cysteine and the closing phenylalanine or tryptophan. D genes are given only for firm matches. The size field is filled for only some rows; it gives once, few, many or a size class.

v_gene	d_gene	abundance	j_gene	CDR3aa	CDR3nt
TRBV7-7	.	.	TRBJ2-5	CASSYGGAETQYF	TGTGCTAGCAGCTATGGGGGCGCGGAGACCCAGTACTTC
TRBV28	TRBD1	.	TRBJ2-7	CASSLARGINEQYF	TGTGCCAGCAGTTTAGCCAGGGGGATCAACGAGCAGTACTTC
TRBV4-1	TRBD1	.	TRBJ1-5	CASSLDRFSNQPQHF	TGCGCCAGCAGCCTGGACAGGTTCAGCAATCAGCCCCAGCATTTT
TRBV11-2	TRBD1	.	TRBJ2-1	CASSFTGTGGFEQFF	TGTGCCAGCAGCTTTACCGGGACAGGGGGCTTTGAGCAGTTCTTC
TRBV19	.	.	TRBJ1-2	CASRQGDGYTF	TGTGCCAGTAGACAGGGTGATGGCTACACCTTC
TRBV9	TRBD2	.	TRBJ2-1	CASSKDPAGGGNEQFF	TGTGCCAGCAGCAAAGACCCGGCGGGAGGGGGCAATGAGCAGTTCTTC
TRBV10-3	.	.	TRBJ2-1	CAISEGSAGYNEQFF	TGTGCCATCAGTGAGGGCTCCGCCGGGTACAATGAGCAGTTCTTC
TRBV18	.	.	TRBJ1-5	CASSQTDGSSNQPQHF	TGTGCCAGCTCACAAACGGACGGTTCTAGCAATCAGCCCCAGCATTTT
TRBV29-1	.	.	TRBJ1-3	CSVESGSGNTIYF	TGCAGCGTTGAATCGGGGTCTGGAAACACCATATATTTT
TRBV6-1	TRBD2	.	TRBJ2-7	CASSRAGTSVYEQYF	TGTGCCAGCAGTCGAGCCGGGACTAGCGTCTACGAGCAGTACTTC
TRBV30	TRBD1	.	TRBJ1-1	CAWATQGDTEAFF	TGTGCCTGGGCTACTCAGGGGGACACTGAAGCTTTCTTT
TRBV19	.	.	TRBJ2-7	CASSRYREGYYEQYF	TGTGCCAGTAGTAGATACAGGGAAGGTTACTACGAGCAGTACTTC
TRBV4-1	TRBD1	.	TRBJ2-2	CASSPPRGQGIPGELFF	TGCGCCAGCAGCCCTCCCCGGGGACAGGGGATCCCCGGGGAGCTGTTTTTT
TRBV19	.	.	TRBJ2-3	CASRNQGGADTQYF	TGTGCCAGTAGAAACCAGGGGGGTGCAGATACGCAGTATTTT
TRBV19	TRBD1	.	TRBJ2-5	CASSITGGQGLRETQYF	TGTGCCAGTAGTATTACAGGGGGACAGGGTTTACGGGAGACCCAGTACTTC
TRBV7-3	TRBD2	.	TRBJ2-2	CASSSGGIDTGELFF	TGTGCCAGCAGCTCGGGGGGGATCGACACCGGGGAGCTGTTTTTT
TRBV5-8	.	.	TRBJ2-4	CASSLGQENIQYF	TGTGCCAGCAGCTTGGGGCAGGAAAACATTCAGTACTTC
TRBV7-2	.	few	TRBJ2-5	CASSLYVTQETQYF	TGTGCCAGCAGCTTATACGTAACCCAAGAGACCCAGTACTTC
TRBV27	TRBD2	.	TRBJ2-3	CASRVLAGGSTDTQYF	TGTGCCAGCAGGGTACTAGCGGGAGGGAGCACAGATACGCAGTATTTT
TRBV5-1	TRBD2	.	TRBJ2-5	CASSLVAGAFETQYF	TGCGCCAGCAGCTTGGTAGCGGGAGCCTTCGAGACCCAGTACTTC
TRBV2	TRBD1	.	TRBJ1-1	CAGRQGFSLNTEAFF	TGTGCCGGTCGACAGGGGTTTAGCTTGAACACTGAAGCTTTCTTT
TRBV6-6	.	.	TRBJ1-5	CASSYPGDNQPQHF	TGTGCCAGCAGTTACCCCGGGGACAATCAGCCCCAGCATTTT
TRBV7-9	.	.	TRBJ1-5	CASSFGQNQPQHF	TGTGCCAGCAGTTTTGGACAGAATCAGCCCCAGCATTTT
TRBV27	.	.	TRBJ1-4	CASSLGLNEKLFF	TGTGCCAGCAGTTTGGGACTTAATGAAAAACTGTTTTTT
TRBV5-1	.	.	TRBJ1-4	CASSRLAGYNEKLFF	TGCGCCAGCAGCCGCTTGGCGGGATACAATGAAAAACTGTTTTTT